These T cell receptor beta chains were read from a single sample in a study of blood T cell repertoires in COVID-19. Profiled with immunoSEQ multiplex PCR; TCRdb holds only in-frame clones, not every one. The sample has a few hundred thousand clones, around 82% seen once. The sample taken for sequencing was peripheral blood. The receptors come from a woman under 30 with acute or convalescent COVID-19. The CDR3 runs from the conserved cysteine through the conserved F or W. D genes are given only for firm matches. Clone size is stated in some rows and not others, as once, few, many or a class when expanded.

d_gene: -
v_gene: TRBV7-3
j_gene: TRBJ1-2
abundance: once
len: 14
CDR3aa: CASSPDGGGYGYTF
CDR3nt: TGTGCCAGCAGCCCAGACGGGGGGGGCTATGGCTACACCTTC

d_gene: -
v_gene: TRBV6-6
j_gene: TRBJ2-1
abundance: -
len: 11
CDR3aa: CASQFYNEQFF
CDR3nt: TGTGCCAGCCAATTCTACAATGAGCAGTTCTTC

d_gene: -
v_gene: TRBV6-4
j_gene: TRBJ1-2
abundance: -
len: 15
CDR3aa: CASRAGTSSNYGYTF
CDR3nt: TGTGCCAGCAGAGCCGGGACAAGTTCTAACTATGGCTACACCTTC

d_gene: -
v_gene: TRBV28
j_gene: TRBJ2-7
abundance: -
len: 13
CDR3aa: CASSLSRHYEQYF
CDR3nt: TGTGCCAGCAGTTTGTCCAGACACTACGAGCAGTACTTC

d_gene: -
v_gene: TRBV7-2
j_gene: TRBJ2-7
abundance: once
len: 14
CDR3aa: CASSLVAGPGEQYF
CDR3nt: TGTGCCAGCAGCTTAGTTGCAGGGCCGGGCGAGCAGTACTTC

d_gene: -
v_gene: TRBV9
j_gene: TRBJ2-2
abundance: -
len: 15
CDR3aa: CASSVVGHDTGELFF
CDR3nt: TGTGCCAGCAGCGTAGTTGGCCATGACACCGGGGAGCTGTTTTTT

d_gene: -
v_gene: TRBV5-1
j_gene: TRBJ1-3
abundance: once
len: 16
CDR3aa: CASSLGQIDSGNTIYF
CDR3nt: TGCGCCAGCAGCTTGGGGCAGATTGACTCTGGAAACACCATATATTTT

d_gene: -
v_gene: TRBV6-2/TRBV6-3
j_gene: TRBJ2-1
abundance: -
len: 14
CDR3aa: CASSYLGLDIEQFF
CDR3nt: TGTGCCAGCAGTTACTTGGGGCTAGACATTGAGCAGTTCTTC

d_gene: TRBD1
v_gene: TRBV6-5
j_gene: TRBJ2-7
abundance: -
len: 14
CDR3aa: CASSFRDRSYEQYF
CDR3nt: TGTGCCAGCAGTTTCCGGGACAGGAGCTACGAGCAGTACTTC

d_gene: TRBD2
v_gene: TRBV28
j_gene: TRBJ2-7
abundance: -
len: 14
CDR3aa: CASSRTSGMWEQYF
CDR3nt: TGTGCCAGCAGTCGGACTAGCGGGATGTGGGAGCAGTACTTC

d_gene: -
v_gene: TRBV27
j_gene: TRBJ1-1
abundance: once
len: 14
CDR3aa: CASSLRDTHTEAFF
CDR3nt: TGTGCCAGCAGTTTGCGGGATACCCACACTGAAGCTTTCTTT

d_gene: -
v_gene: TRBV5-1
j_gene: TRBJ2-7
abundance: -
len: 14
CDR3aa: CASSLGQTGYEQYF
CDR3nt: TGCGCCAGCAGCTTGGGCCAGACTGGTTACGAGCAGTACTTC

d_gene: -
v_gene: TRBV10-2
j_gene: TRBJ2-7
abundance: -
len: 16
CDR3aa: CASSGRTGILTYEQYF
CDR3nt: TGCGCCAGCAGTGGCCGGACGGGAATCCTAACCTACGAGCAGTACTTC